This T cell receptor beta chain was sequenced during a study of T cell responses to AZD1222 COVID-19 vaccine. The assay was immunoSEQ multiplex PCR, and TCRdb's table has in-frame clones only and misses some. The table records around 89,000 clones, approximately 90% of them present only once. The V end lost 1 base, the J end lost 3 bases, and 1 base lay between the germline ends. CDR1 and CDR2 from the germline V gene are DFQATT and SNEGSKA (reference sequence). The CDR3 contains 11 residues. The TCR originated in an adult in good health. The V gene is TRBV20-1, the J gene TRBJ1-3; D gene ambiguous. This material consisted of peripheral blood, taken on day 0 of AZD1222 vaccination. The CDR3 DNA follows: TGCAGTGCTAGAGGTGGAAACACCATATATTTT. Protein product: CSARGGNTIYF.